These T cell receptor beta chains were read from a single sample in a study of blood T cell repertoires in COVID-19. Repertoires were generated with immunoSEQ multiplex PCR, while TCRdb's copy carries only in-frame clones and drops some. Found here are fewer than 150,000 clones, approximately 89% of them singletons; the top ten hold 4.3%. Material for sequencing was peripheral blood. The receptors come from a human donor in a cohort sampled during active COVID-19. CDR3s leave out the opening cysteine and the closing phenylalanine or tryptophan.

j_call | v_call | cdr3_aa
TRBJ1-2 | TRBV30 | AWRTGTGSYGYT
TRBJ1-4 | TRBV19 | ASSRGTADEKLF
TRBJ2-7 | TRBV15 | ATSRGGSYEQY
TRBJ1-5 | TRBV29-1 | SVAGQGSNQPQH
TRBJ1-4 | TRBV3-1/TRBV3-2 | ASSQAGRGEKLF
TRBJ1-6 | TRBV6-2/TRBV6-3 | ASSRLVDSPLH
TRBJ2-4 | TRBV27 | ASSAEGDIQY
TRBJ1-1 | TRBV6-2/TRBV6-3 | ASSFSTDHSEAF
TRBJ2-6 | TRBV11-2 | ASSPQVTGANVLT
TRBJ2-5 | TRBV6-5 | ASSYQFQQETQY
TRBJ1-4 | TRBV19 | ASRVGQLATNEKLF
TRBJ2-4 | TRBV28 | ATSKSGSAKNIQY
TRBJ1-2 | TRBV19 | ASTPSGRRDGYT
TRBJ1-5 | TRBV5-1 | ASSTGTGSNQPQH
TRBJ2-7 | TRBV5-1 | ASSLMGTGNLYEQY
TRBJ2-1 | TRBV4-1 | ASSREGDRGDEQF